This passage covers 23 T cell receptor beta chains from one sample sequenced in a study of T cells expressing NK-cell markers. TCRdb reprocessed the 5' RACE reads, keeping one entry per CDR3 protein, no DNA. Seen in this sample are 150,000 to 160,000 distinct CDR3 sequences; the ten most common clones hold 30% to 45%. The sample was blood T cells: a sorted CD56 or NKG2C T cell subset, CD4+ or CD8+ T cells, or bulk PBMC T cells (not recorded which). The receptors come from a woman aged 45-59 years in good health.

V and J are TRBV4-1 and TRBJ2-1; TCRdb's D gene call, TRBD1, goes unchecked for lack of DNA. CDR1 is MGHRA and CDR2 is YSYEKL in the germline V gene. CDR3 length: 13 residues. The chain's CDR3 is CASRDRSYNEQFF.

J is TRBJ2-1 and V is TRBV29-1; TCRdb indicates TRBD2, and absent DNA this call remains unverified. CDR1 is SQVTM and CDR2 is ANQGSEA in the germline V gene. The CDR3 contains 16 residues. CDR3 residues: CSVSSASGRPLREQFF.

This rearrangement joins TRBV27 to TRBJ2-2. Germline CDR1 and CDR2: MNHEY and SMNVEV (reference sequence). This CDR3 region has 12 residues. The CDR3 here is CASSELTGELFF.

This sequence joins TRBV14 and TRBJ1-2. The length of the CDR3 is 14 residues. CDR1 is SGHDN, CDR2 FVKESK, per germline. The CDR3 loop is CASSQDWLHYGYTF.

The V and J genes are TRBV4-1 and TRBJ2-1. The CDR3 runs to 13 residues. CDR1 MGHRA and CDR2 YSYEKL come from the germline V gene. Here the CDR3 reads CASSQDAEEEQFF.

The chain has TRBV12-3 or TRBV12-4 and TRBJ2-1; the D gene TCRdb calls, TRBD1, cannot be checked with no DNA. The CDR3 length is 12 residues. The CDR3 sequence is CASSNTGNEQFF.

The chain is built from TRBV20-1 and TRBJ2-3; TCRdb calls TRBD2, which cannot be checked without DNA. The CDR3 spans 16 residues. Germline CDR1 and CDR2: DFQATT and SNEGSKA (reference sequence). CDR3: CSANPREGVGTDTQYF.

The gene calls are TRBV12-3 or TRBV12-4 and TRBJ2-5; the TCRdb call, TRBD2, lacks DNA for checking. This CDR3 spans 15 amino acids. CDR3 sequence reads: CASRPPGLAKETQYF.

The chain recombines TRBV7-9 with TRBJ2-3; TCRdb picks TRBD1, but there is no DNA to check that call. Germline values: CDR1 SEHNR, CDR2 FQNEAQ (reference sequence). This CDR3 contains 16 residues. The CDR3 loop is CASSFQDPGRADTQYF.

This chain uses TRBV4-1 with TRBJ2-1; TCRdb gives TRBD2 as the D gene, but with no DNA this cannot be confirmed. The germline V gene encodes CDR1 MGHRA and CDR2 YSYEKL. This CDR3 spans 14 amino acids. This chain's CDR3 is CASSQEPGGLMRFF.

The gene calls are TRBV4-2 and TRBJ2-5; checking the TCRdb D call of TRBD1 is not possible without DNA. Germline CDR1 and CDR2: LGHNA and YNFKEQ. The length of the CDR3 is 19 residues. CDR3 in amino acids: CASSPADWMGSDSQETQYF.

The V gene is TRBV19, the J gene TRBJ1-4; TCRdb designates TRBD1, a call that cannot be tested without DNA. Germline loops: CDR1 LNHDA, CDR2 SQIVND (reference sequence). The CDR3 has 14 residues. CDR3 protein: CASNPIDRVEKLFF.

The chain couples TRBV27 to TRBJ2-1; checking the TCRdb D call of TRBD1 is not possible without DNA. The CDR3 is 14 residues long. Per the germline V gene, CDR1 is MNHEY and CDR2 is SMNVEV (reference sequence). The CDR3 sequence is CASSSLDRENEQFF.

The J gene is TRBJ1-2, the V gene TRBV27; TCRdb picks TRBD1, but there is no DNA to check that call. From germline, CDR1 is MNHEY and CDR2 SMNVEV (reference sequence). CDR3 size: 11 residues. The CDR3 sequence: CATTGGFGYTF.

The chain carries TRBV11-3 and TRBJ2-1; TCRdb outputs TRBD1, but without DNA this stays unchecked. CDR3 length: 14 amino acids. Germline CDR1 reads SGHNT; CDR2 reads YENEEA. The chain's CDR3 is CASSLGPGRVEQFF.

This chain uses TRBV29-1 with TRBJ2-1. CDR3 length: 14 amino acids. CDR1 is SQVTM and CDR2 is ANQGSEA in the germline V gene. This CDR3 is CSVEDRTTYNEQFF.

The chain recombines TRBV20-1 with TRBJ1-5; the TRBD1 assignment by TCRdb is unverifiable without DNA. CDR1 is DFQATT and CDR2 is SNEGSKA in the germline V gene (reference sequence). The length of the CDR3 is 13 residues. The CDR3 region is CSAQPRGNQPQHF.

The CDR3 region is CASSVGTGSFERGYTF. The rearrangement uses TRBV9 and TRBJ1-2; TCRdb picks TRBD1, but there is no DNA to check that call. Germline-derived CDR1 and CDR2 are SGDLS and YYNGEE. The CDR3 spans 16 residues.

This CDR3 is CASSLVGPTREQYF. The chain employs TRBV11-3 and TRBJ2-7; checking the TCRdb D call of TRBD2 is not possible without DNA. In germline, CDR1 is SGHNT, CDR2 YENEEA. The CDR3 runs to 14 residues.

The chain uses TRBV14 and TRBJ1-2. This CDR3 has 15 residues. Germline V lookup: CDR1 SGHDN, CDR2 FVKESK. CDR3 loop: CASSQDLGNLYGYTF.

This chain links TRBV4-1 with TRBJ2-5; there is no DNA to check the TCRdb D call of TRBD1. Germline V CDR1 and CDR2: MGHRA, YSYEKL. The CDR3 sequence is 14 residues long. The CDR3 sequence is CASSQDLAGEAQYF.

V gene TRBV5-4 combines with J gene TRBJ2-7; TCRdb outputs TRBD1, but without DNA this stays unchecked. Germline assignment: CDR1 SGHNT and CDR2 YYREEE (reference sequence). The CDR3 loop spans 13 amino acids. CDR3 sequence: CASSAGQGFEQYF.

This chain connects TRBV20-1 to TRBJ2-7; without DNA, the TCRdb call of TRBD2 cannot be checked. Germline V gene data show CDR1 as DFQATT and CDR2 as SNEGSKA (reference sequence). The CDR3 covers 14 residues. CDR3: CSASLSGSWYEQYF.